This T cell receptor beta chain was sequenced during a study of cytomegalovirus exposure and HLA in healthy donors. The study, taken as a whole, reports: According to a later analysis, most TCR beta chains associated with CMV appeared HLA-restricted. According to an earlier analysis, most TCR beta V segments yielded productive rearrangements about 87% or about 30% of the time. Analysis was carried out at a later point, and it linked a missense DCLRE1C variant to TCR beta V- and J-gene trimming.

CDR1 SGHRS and CDR2 YFSETQ come from the germline V gene. The CDR3 runs 15 residues. V gave up 4 bases and J gave up 5 bases, with 16 bases separating them. With respect to this clone: Its target is not known.

The PCR had 60 Vbeta and 13 Jbeta primers. Original methodology: Later reanalysis found 60 million to 90 million unique TCR beta chains, 10 million to 12 million of them shared. TCRdb's table, derived via immunoSEQ multiplex PCR, lists solely in-frame clones and lacks some. For V, J and clone size, that table is used; D and trimming come from the DNA. The data show fewer than 250,000 clones, with around 79% seen just once and roughly 0.4% held by the top ten. The V gene is TRBV5-1, the J gene TRBJ1-5; D may be TRBD1 (5 bases). The sample taken for sequencing was PBMCs. The receptor comes from a male donor in good health and CMV-seropositive. In DNA form, the CDR3 reads TGCGCCAGCAGCACGGGACTGACAGAGGATCAGCCCCAGCATTTT. This encodes CASSTGLTEDQPQHF.